This TCR beta chain originates from a study of blood T cell repertoires in COVID-19. This study enrolled people aged about 18 to 100 from 24 US geographic areas. Measured with immunoSEQ multiplex PCR; TCRdb has only the in-frame clones, and not every one. The data hold approximately 290,000 clones, with around 90% observed a single time. After removal of 2 bases from V and 8 bases from J, the junction contained 7 bases not matched to a gene. Germline CDR1 is MNHEY and CDR2 is SVGAGI. The CDR3 totals 16 residues. The material sequenced was PBMCs or T cells enriched from blood (not recorded which). This chain uses TRBV6-5 with TRBJ1-4; 11 bases fit TRBD1. This TCR came from a woman between 25 and 40 years old who had recovered from COVID-19. CDR3 nucleotide sequence: TGTGCCAGCAGTTACACTCCGGGACAGGGGGGAGAAAAACTGTTTTTT. Protein sequence: CASSYTPGQGGEKLFF.